The subject of this entry is one T cell receptor beta chain. Its target is unknown. These data originate in a study of post-analysis software for immune sequencing data. At the level of the study: Both relapsing-remitting and secondary progressive multiple sclerosis featured among the disease courses, as did progressive-relapsing multiple sclerosis. Whole-study results and caveats: F measure showed strong co-clustering of same-batch samples. In patients, a few TRBV segments were more frequent than in controls, with TRBV5-6, TRBV5-1 and TRBV20-1 among them. When compared against controls, multiple sclerosis patients showed significantly lower normalized Chao1 diversity.

Trimming took off 5 bases at V and 12 bases at J, with 14 bases between the two ends. The length of the CDR3 is 11 residues. CDR1 and CDR2 from the germline V gene are SQVTM and ANQGSEA. Researchers reported that TCR beta cDNA libraries carried unique molecular identifiers. Roughly 450,000 cDNA molecules came from around 1 to 10 million T cells. TCRdb analysed the PCR reads with MiXCR anew, one entry per CDR3 protein. The sample holds some 890,000 distinct CDR3 sequences, roughly half seen once. The TCR comes from a girl aged 5-17 years with multiple sclerosis. The specimen was blood. The chain recombines TRBV29-1 with TRBJ2-1; D might be TRBD1 (5 bases). The CDR3 sequence: CSVQLPQGQFF. Here the CDR3 DNA reads TGCAGCGTTCAACTGCCCCAGGGGCAGTTCTTC.